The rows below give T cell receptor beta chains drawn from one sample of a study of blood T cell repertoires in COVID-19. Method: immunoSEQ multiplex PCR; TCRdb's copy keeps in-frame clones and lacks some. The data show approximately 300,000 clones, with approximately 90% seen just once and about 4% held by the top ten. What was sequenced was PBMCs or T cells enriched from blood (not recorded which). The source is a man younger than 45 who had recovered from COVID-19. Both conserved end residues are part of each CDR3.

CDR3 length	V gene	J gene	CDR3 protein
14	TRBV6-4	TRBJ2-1	CASSDSFLTSEQFF
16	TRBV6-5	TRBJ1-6	CASSYSSGRGNSPLHF
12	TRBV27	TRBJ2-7	CASSRTGGEQYF
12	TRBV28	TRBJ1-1	CASSPAVSEAFF
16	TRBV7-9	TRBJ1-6	CASSKGTDLLYSPLHF
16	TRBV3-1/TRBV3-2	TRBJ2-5	CASSQEGQRGRETQYF
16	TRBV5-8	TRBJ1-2	CASSFLLGEGNYGYTF
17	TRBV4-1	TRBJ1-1	CASSQDLARETNTEAFF
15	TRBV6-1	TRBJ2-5	CASSEVGRQQETQYF
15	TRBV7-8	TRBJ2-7	CASSFRTSGSREQYF
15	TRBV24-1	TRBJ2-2	CATSDLDSLHGELFF
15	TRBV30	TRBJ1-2	CAWSVVAEANYGYTF
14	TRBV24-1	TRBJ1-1	CATSDVGGNTEAFF
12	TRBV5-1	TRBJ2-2	CASSRNSGELFF
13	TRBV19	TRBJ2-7	CASSHQDVDEQYF
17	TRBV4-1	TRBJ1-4	CASSQGAATATNEKLFF